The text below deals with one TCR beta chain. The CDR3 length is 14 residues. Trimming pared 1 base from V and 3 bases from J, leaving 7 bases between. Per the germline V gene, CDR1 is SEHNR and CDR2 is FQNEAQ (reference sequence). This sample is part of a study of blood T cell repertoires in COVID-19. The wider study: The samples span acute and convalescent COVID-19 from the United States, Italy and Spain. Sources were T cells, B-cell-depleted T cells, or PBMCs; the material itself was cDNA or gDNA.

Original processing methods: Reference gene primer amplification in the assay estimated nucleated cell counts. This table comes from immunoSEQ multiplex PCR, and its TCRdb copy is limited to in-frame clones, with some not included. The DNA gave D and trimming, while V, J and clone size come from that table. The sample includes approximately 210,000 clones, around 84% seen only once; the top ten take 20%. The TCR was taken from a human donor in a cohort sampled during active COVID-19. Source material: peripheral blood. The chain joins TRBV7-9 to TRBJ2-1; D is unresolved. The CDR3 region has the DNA TGTGCCAGCAGCTTAGATGTCAGCTACAATGAGCAGTTCTTC. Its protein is CASSLDVSYNEQFF.